This T cell receptor beta chain comes out of a study of OX40 agonist ivuxolimab in advanced cancers. Study summary: Participants, 65% to 85% male, averaged roughly 60 years of age, ranging from roughly 23 to 80.

This CDR3 spans 18 amino acids. Germline CDR1 and CDR2: MNHNS and SASEGT. V was clipped by 2 bases and J by 5 bases; unmatched bases: 12. Blood draws occurred at baseline, cycle 4 day 1, and cycle 7 day 1. Sequencing was performed with immunoSEQ multiplex PCR; in TCRdb, only in-frame clones are kept and a portion is missing. The sample contains about 58,000 clones, 75% to 90% of which appear only once. This chain connects TRBV6-1 to TRBJ1-1; TRBD1 agrees at 12 bases. The material was CD4+ or CD8+ T cells sorted from blood, obtained in a trial of the OX40 agonist ivuxolimab. The source of this sequence is an adult with an advanced solid tumor such as melanoma, head and neck, liver or kidney cancer. The CDR3 DNA reads as TGTGCCAGCAGTGAAACCTACCCGGGACAGGGGGCGCGAACTGAAGCTTTCTTT. It yields the protein CASSETYPGQGARTEAFF.